A selection of T cell receptor beta chains follows, all from one sample in a study of blood T cell repertoires in COVID-19. Assay used: immunoSEQ multiplex PCR; TCRdb lists only in-frame clones, some missing. Here the sample spans around 240,000 clones, 80% to 90% being singletons. The sample was peripheral blood. These receptors were taken from a woman between 35 and 50 years old who had recovered from COVID-19. The CDR3 runs from the conserved cysteine through the conserved F or W. D genes are given only for firm matches. The size entry is marked missing in some rows and otherwise reads once, few, many or a size class.

d_call | j_call | clone_size | v_call | cdr3_nt | cdr3_aa
NA | TRBJ2-5 | NA | TRBV5-6 | TGTGCCAGCAGCTCGGAGGACTGGCAGACTCAAGAGACCCAGTACTTC | CASSSEDWQTQETQYF
TRBD1 | TRBJ1-6 | NA | TRBV27 | TGTGCCAGCAGCGCTTTGGACAGGTATAATTCACCCCTCCACTTT | CASSALDRYNSPLHF
NA | TRBJ2-3 | NA | TRBV4-3 | TGCGCCAGCAGCCAAGGCGTTCTAGCAGATACGCAGTATTTT | CASSQGVLADTQYF
TRBD1 | TRBJ1-2 | NA | TRBV9 | TGTGCCAGCAGCCCAGGACAGGGGAATGTCGATGGCTACACCTTC | CASSPGQGNVDGYTF
TRBD1 | TRBJ1-4 | few | TRBV7-9 | TGTGCCAGCAGCCTTACAGGGGGCAGGGAAAAACTGTTTTTT | CASSLTGGREKLFF
TRBD1 | TRBJ1-1 | NA | TRBV19 | TGTGCCAGTAGTATGGGACAGGGGTACACTGAAGCTTTCTTT | CASSMGQGYTEAFF
NA | TRBJ1-2 | NA | TRBV7-9 | TGTGCCAGCAGCCCCAGAGGTACGGCGGCTGGCTACACCTTC | CASSPRGTAAGYTF
NA | TRBJ2-1 | few | TRBV28 | TGTGCCAGCAGCATGCTGACAGGCAATGAGCAGTTCTTC | CASSMLTGNEQFF
NA | TRBJ2-3 | NA | TRBV15 | TGTGCCACCAGCGTAGAGCGGGCAGATACGCAGTATTTT | CATSVERADTQYF
TRBD2 | TRBJ2-3 | NA | TRBV10-3 | TGTGCCATCAGTGAGAGGGGCGGGGGTGGCACAGATACGCAGTATTTT | CAISERGGGGTDTQYF
NA | TRBJ1-5 | NA | TRBV19 | TGTGCCAGTAGTATAGGTCCCAGGAATCAGCCCCAGCATTTT | CASSIGPRNQPQHF
TRBD2 | TRBJ2-3 | once | TRBV6-2/TRBV6-3 | TGTGCCAGCAGTTACTCGTCGGGACTAGCGGGGGGGCACGCAGATACGCAGTATTTT | CASSYSSGLAGGHADTQYF
TRBD2 | TRBJ2-1 | NA | TRBV4-1 | TGCGCCAGCAGTCCAAGTGGGACTAGCGGGGGGTCCCTGAAATCCTACAATGAGCAGTTCTTC | CASSPSGTSGGSLKSYNEQFF
NA | TRBJ1-5 | NA | TRBV2 | TGTGCCAGCAGTGATGGGCAGTCTAATCAGCCCCAGCATTTT | CASSDGQSNQPQHF
TRBD2 | TRBJ2-7 | NA | TRBV14 | TGTGCCAGCAGCCAAGATTACGTTGGCGGGGGGGTGATTCGCGAGCAGTACTTC | CASSQDYVGGGVIREQYF
NA | TRBJ2-3 | NA | TRBV2 | TGTGCCAGCCGCGCGCTCACAGATACGCAGTATTTT | CASRALTDTQYF